A single sample gave rise to the 3 T cell receptor beta chains below, sequenced in a study of blood T cell repertoires in COVID-19. TCRdb's table, derived via immunoSEQ multiplex PCR, lists solely in-frame clones and lacks some. The data contain approximately 180,000 clones, nearly 80% of them singletons. Source material: peripheral blood. The receptors were gathered from a woman aged 70 to 79 with acute or convalescent COVID-19.

This sequence joins TRBV19 and TRBJ2-7; 10 bases agree with TRBD2. Germline CDR1 is LNHDA and CDR2 is SQIVND (reference sequence). The CDR3 consists of 16 residues. Losses at the gene ends were 3 bases for V and 4 bases for J; bases not matched to a gene: 9. For the CDR3, the DNA is TGTGCCAGTAGTATTCGTAGCGGGAGGCTCAGTTACGAGCAGTACTTC. Residues: CASSIRSGRLSYEQYF.

The rearrangement uses TRBV5-1 and TRBJ2-5; a possible D gene is TRBD1 (6 bases). The length of the CDR3 is 16 residues. The germline V and J ends were trimmed by 6 bases and 1 base, with 19 bases remaining between them. Germline V gene lookup returns CDR1 SGHRS and CDR2 YFSETQ. For the CDR3, the DNA is TGCGCCAGCATCGAGGGCAGGGGATCCCCCCAAGAGACCCAGTACTTC. Amino acid sequence: CASIEGRGSPQETQYF.

The V gene is TRBV5-1, the J gene TRBJ2-7; 8 bases fit TRBD1. The CDR3 extends over 14 amino acids. V shed 3 bases, J shed 6 bases, and the junction held 8 bases outside the gene matches. From germline, CDR1 is SGHRS and CDR2 YFSETQ. CDR3 amino acids: CASSSYGQGGEQYF. In nucleotides, the CDR3 is TGCGCCAGCAGCTCGTACGGACAGGGAGGCGAGCAGTACTTC.